The 25 T cell receptor beta chains presented below share a single source sample, sequenced in a study of blood T cell repertoires in COVID-19. Produced via immunoSEQ multiplex PCR; TCRdb's table is partial and in-frame only. The sample includes some 87,000 clones, around 90% of them seen just once. The sample taken for sequencing was peripheral blood. The receptor set was obtained from a woman aged 70-85 years with acute or convalescent COVID-19.

The genes are TRBV18 and TRBJ1-1; D is uncertain. In germline, CDR1 is KGHSH, CDR2 LQKENI. The CDR3 spans 16 residues. Trimming pared 0 bases from V and 1 base from J, leaving 12 bases between. CDR3 sequence: CASSPPKNPGNTEAFF. CDR3 sequence (DNA): TGTGCCAGCTCACCACCGAAGAACCCGGGGAACACTGAAGCTTTCTTT.

The rearrangement uses TRBV19 and TRBJ1-1; 7 bases map to TRBD1. CDR1 LNHDA and CDR2 SQIVND come from the germline V gene (reference sequence). After removal of 5 bases from V and 2 bases from J, the junction contained 5 bases not matched to a gene. The length of the CDR3 is 14 residues. The CDR3 nucleotides are TGTGCCAGTAGTGTCGGACAGGCAAACACTGAAGCTTTCTTT. Translated, it gives CASSVGQANTEAFF.

The CDR3, as DNA: TGCGCCAGCAGCCCGGGGACAGAGAACTACTATGGCTACACCTTC. Protein product: CASSPGTENYYGYTF. This chain uses TRBV5-1 with TRBJ1-2; 7 bases match TRBD1. The germline V gene encodes CDR1 SGHRS and CDR2 YFSETQ. The CDR3 is 15 residues long. The ends lost 4 bases at V and 3 bases at J; junction bases unmatched: 9.

The chain is built from TRBV28 and TRBJ1-3, with D tentatively TRBD1 (6 bases). With 6 bases removed from V and 0 bases from J, the gap between germline ends came to 18 bases. Per the germline V gene, CDR1 is MDHEN and CDR2 is SYDVKM. The length of the CDR3 is 17 residues. In DNA form, the CDR3 reads TGTGCCAGCAGCTCCCCAGGGGCGCCAAGCTCTGGAAACACCATATATTTT. Translation: CASSSPGAPSSGNTIYF.

This clone has just one count. The J gene is TRBJ1-5, the V gene TRBV6-1; D not resolved. The CDR3 is 15 residues long. The germline gives CDR1 MNHNS, CDR2 SASEGT. V gave up 1 base and J gave up 5 bases, with 12 bases separating them. The CDR3 nucleotides read TGTGCCAGCAGTGAAGTGTGGGCAGCCGATCAGCCCCAGCATTTT. This sequence encodes CASSEVWAADQPQHF.

V and J are TRBV14 and TRBJ1-6; D gene uncertain. This CDR3 is built from 15 residues. The V gene lost 4 bases and the J gene lost 4 bases, with 11 bases spanning the gap. The V gene's germline CDR1 is SGHDN and CDR2 FVKESK. The CDR3 region has the DNA TGTGCCAGCAGCCTGCTGACACCTTATAATTCACCCCTCCACTTT. This sequence encodes CASSLLTPYNSPLHF.

The V gene is TRBV10-1, the J gene TRBJ1-1; D remains ambiguous. V was shortened by 3 bases and J by 0 bases, with 5 bases between the two germline ends. The germline CDR1 and CDR2 sequences are WNHNN and SYGVQD (reference sequence). This CDR3 comprises 13 residues. In DNA form, the CDR3 reads TGCGCCAGCAGTGACCAAATGAACACTGAAGCTTTCTTT. Translating gives CASSDQMNTEAFF.

V is TRBV10-1 and J is TRBJ2-3; 8 bases line up with TRBD1. The length of the CDR3 is 15 residues. J lost 6 bases, V lost 7 bases, and 12 bases had no gene match. Germline V CDR1 and CDR2: WNHNN, SYGVQD (reference sequence). The CDR3 coding sequence is TGCGCCAGCAAATATGGACAGGGCAAGGCGGATACGCAGTATTTT. Translation: CASKYGQGKADTQYF.

The chain uses TRBV6-2 or TRBV6-3 and TRBJ2-1; 8 nucleotides line up with TRBD1. Per germline, CDR1 MNHEY and CDR2 SVGEGT. The ends lost 2 bases at V and 7 bases at J; junction bases unmatched: 4. This CDR3 has 14 residues. CDR3 sequence: CASSYGQGWNEQFF. In DNA form, the CDR3 reads TGTGCCAGCAGTTACGGACAGGGTTGGAATGAGCAGTTCTTC.

DNA of the CDR3: TGTGCCTGGAGTCAAGGGGGTCTCGGCTACACCTTC. Its protein product is CAWSQGGLGYTF. The rearrangement joins TRBV30 to TRBJ1-2, with D possibly TRBD1 on 6 matching bases. Trimming stripped 2 bases from V and 8 bases from J, with 12 bases between. Germline-derived CDR1 and CDR2 are GTSNPN and SVGIG (reference sequence). This CDR3 has 12 residues. Supplemented by reference TRBV30 and TRBJ1-2, the full variable domain reads SQTIHQWPATLVQPVGSPLSLECTVEGTSNPNLYWYRQAAGRGLQLLFYSVGIGQISSEVPQNLSASRPQDRQFILSSKKLLLSDSGFYLCAWSQGGLGYTFGSGTRLTVV.

In DNA, the CDR3 is TGTGCCAGCAGGGGTACTACCTACGAGCAGTACGTC. This encodes CASRGTTYEQYV. This chain uses TRBV6-5 with TRBJ2-7; D gene unclear. This CDR3 region has 12 residues. Looked up from germline, CDR1 is MNHEY and CDR2 is SVGAGI. The germline V and J ends were trimmed by 6 bases and 2 bases, with 8 bases remaining between them.

V and J are TRBV2 and TRBJ1-1; D not resolved. With 6 bases removed from V and 0 bases from J, the gap between germline ends came to 5 bases. From germline, CDR1 is SNHLY and CDR2 FYNNEI. There are 12 residues in the CDR3. For the CDR3, the DNA is TGTGCCAGCAGGGCTTTGAACACTGAAGCTTTCTTT. Translation: CASRALNTEAFF.

The V gene is TRBV19, the J gene TRBJ1-5; possible D gene TRBD1, 5 bases. The CDR3 consists of 15 residues. The V end was cut by 1 base, the J end by 6 bases, with 13 bases between. Per germline, CDR1 LNHDA and CDR2 SQIVND (reference sequence). The CDR3 DNA follows: TGTGCCAGTAGTATAGGGAAGCAGGGATCTCAGCCCCAGCATTTT. Translating gives CASSIGKQGSQPQHF.

The V gene is TRBV28, the J gene TRBJ1-6; TRBD1 is a possible D gene (6 bases). Trimming stripped 6 bases from V and 9 bases from J, with 18 bases between. CDR1 is MDHEN and CDR2 is SYDVKM in the germline V gene. CDR3 length equals 15 residues. The CDR3 loop reads CASSQGTPRSSPLHF. CDR3 bases: TGTGCCAGCAGCCAGGGGACACCGCGTAGTTCACCCCTCCACTTT.

The V gene is TRBV21-1, the J gene TRBJ1-2; the tabulated D call, TRBD1, remains unverified against the DNA. TRBV21-1 counts as a pseudogene. The CDR3 is made up of 18 amino acids. The CDR3 sequence: CASSKFGSRGTQVYGYTF. DNA of the CDR3: TGTGCCAGCAGCAAATTCGGTTCCAGGGGGACGCAAGTCTATGGCTACACCTTC.

The chain employs TRBV2 and TRBJ1-2; maybe TRBD1 (6 bases). The V end was cut by 8 bases, the J end by 4 bases, with 11 bases between. The length of the CDR3 is 12 residues. Germline loops: CDR1 SNHLY, CDR2 FYNNEI. The CDR3 sequence is CASRLTGYGYTF. CDR3 sequence (DNA): TGTGCCAGCCGGTTGACAGGCTATGGCTACACCTTC.

CDR3 DNA: TGTGCCAGTAGTAATGGACAGAAAAAAGAGACCCAGTACTTC. Protein sequence: CASSNGQKKETQYF. The chain recombines TRBV19 with TRBJ2-5; weak D call: TRBD1 (6 bases). Germline V gives CDR1 LNHDA, CDR2 SQIVND (reference sequence). CDR3 length: 14 residues. The V gene lost 4 bases and the J gene lost 3 bases, with 12 bases spanning the gap.

The V call is TRBV28, the J call TRBJ1-2; 8 nucleotides line up with TRBD1. This CDR3 comprises 15 residues. Germline trimming cut 6 bases from V and 4 bases from J; bases unmatched to any gene: 10. Per the germline V gene, CDR1 is MDHEN and CDR2 is SYDVKM. CDR3 sequence (DNA): TGTGCCAGCAGCCAAGCCACAGGGGGTGGCTATGGCTACACCTTC. Amino acids: CASSQATGGGYGYTF.

The chain joins TRBV30 to TRBJ1-3; the D gene is possibly TRBD1 (6 bases). V gave up 2 bases and J gave up 11 bases, with 19 bases separating them. The CDR3 sequence is 14 residues long. Germline CDR1 GTSNPN, CDR2 SVGIG (reference sequence). CDR3 sequence reads: CAWSYGGLPEAIYF. Here the CDR3 DNA reads TGTGCCTGGAGTTACGGGGGGCTGCCCGAGGCCATATATTTT.

J is TRBJ2-3 and V is TRBV7-7; 9 nucleotides match TRBD1. Germline V gene sequence: CDR1 SSHAT, CDR2 FNYEAQ (reference sequence). The CDR3 is 13 amino acids. V lost 6 bases, J lost 6 bases, and 4 bases stayed unmatched. For the CDR3, the DNA is TGTGCCAGCAGTCCAGACAGGGGGGATACGCAGTATTTT. This encodes CASSPDRGDTQYF.

The chain links TRBV19 to TRBJ2-1, with D tentatively TRBD2 (6 bases). Germline CDR1 reads LNHDA; CDR2 reads SQIVND (reference sequence). Trimming shortened V by 4 bases and J by 2 bases, and 12 bases separated the two germline ends. The CDR3 spans 15 residues. CDR3: CASSKSGGTYNEQFF. CDR3 DNA sequence: TGTGCCAGTAGTAAGAGCGGCGGGACCTACAATGAGCAGTTCTTC.

The CDR3 region has the DNA TGTGCCAGCAGTCTTTCAGGCGAAAAACTGTTTTTT. It yields the protein CASSLSGEKLFF. The chain is built from TRBV12-3 or TRBV12-4 and TRBJ1-4; unclear D gene. The V end was cut by 5 bases, the J end by 8 bases, with 9 bases between. This CDR3 has 12 amino acids.

The chain joins TRBV21-1 to TRBJ2-5; the D call TRBD1 from the table was never checked on the DNA. TRBV21-1 is labeled a pseudogene. The CDR3 totals 16 residues. The CDR3 nucleotides are TGTGCCAGCAGCGCGCTTGGGACAGGGGGTTTGGCGACCCAGTACTTC. Translation: CASSALGTGGLATQYF.

The sample holds one count of this clone. This rearrangement joins TRBV30 to TRBJ2-2; 10 bases are shared with TRBD2. CDR3 size: 15 residues. Germline lookup yields CDR1 GTSNPN and CDR2 SVGIG (reference sequence). J was trimmed by 5 bases and V by 0 bases; bases with no gene match: 3. This CDR3 is CAWSVVLAGTGELFF. As DNA, the CDR3 is TGTGCCTGGAGTGTGGTACTAGCGGGAACCGGGGAGCTGTTTTTT.

This sequence joins TRBV5-1 and TRBJ1-1; TRBD1 aligns across 9 bases. CDR1 and CDR2 (germline): SGHRS, YFSETQ. V lost 4 bases and J lost 0; bases outside the gene matches: 13. CDR3 size: 18 residues. CDR3 bases: TGCGCCAGCAGCGCGACGACAGGGGGAGTAACCATGAACACTGAAGCTTTCTTT. It encodes CASSATTGGVTMNTEAFF.